One T cell receptor (beta chain) is described in this entry. Its antigen is unidentified. The data are from a study of T cells in Graves' hyperthyroidism and ophthalmopathy. Study outcomes and limitations: Through a model of 13 V-J features, ophthalmopathy was separated from stable hyperthyroidism.

RNA transcripts were the template for amplifying TCR beta CDR3 regions. First-round RT-PCR with HTBI primers amplified the TCR CDR3 region. Each CDR3 protein is one row after TCRdb ran MiXCR on the multiplex PCR reads. This table has about 480,000 distinct CDR3 sequences, roughly 14% appearing once. Stable hyperthyroidism: no ophthalmopathy progression over 18 months of follow-up. V gave up 5 bases and J gave up 4 bases; unmatched junction bases: 12. The CDR3 extends over 16 amino acids. The V gene's germline CDR1 is SEHNR and CDR2 FQNEAQ (reference sequence). This TCR derives from a woman aged 18 to 35 with Graves' hyperthyroidism. Sequences were obtained from blood. This chain joins TRBV7-9 and TRBJ1-2; TRBD1 matches 8 bases. This CDR3 is CASSQGQGFAVYGYTF. The CDR3 nucleotides read TGTGCCAGCAGCCAAGGACAGGGATTCGCTGTCTATGGCTACACCTTC.